This TCR beta chain was sequenced in a study of molecular identifiers for immune sequencing clone quantification. Turning to this clonotype: Its antigen is currently unknown. A single base separates this from a much larger clone, so it may be a read error.

The authors sorted naive CD8 T cells as CD8+CD4-CCR7+CD45RA+. A single record per CDR3 protein comes from TCRdb applying MiXCR to the PCR reads. The sample shows about 36,000 distinct CDR3 sequences, 15% to 20% of them seen only once. Study observations and caveats: Effector cells kept over 98% of their molecules in clones above 20 RNA copies, while naive cells kept under 1% there. Spiked Jurkat TCR RNA equivalent to one cell was reportedly detectable in around 980,000 naive cells.

The source of this sequence is a human donor in good health. Some libraries in this study had Jurkat cell RNA spiked in. The sequenced material came from naive CD8+ T cells from blood, with Jurkat cell RNA spiked in. As to subset: FACS-sorted CD8+CD4-CCR7+CD45RA+ naive T cells.

CDR3 DNA: TGCGCCAGCAGCCCAACCGGACTAGAGTTCGGCGATGAGCAGTTCTTC. Translated, it gives CASSPTGLEFGDEQFF. The V and J genes are TRBV4-1 and TRBJ2-1; 7 bases agree with TRBD2. Trimming took 4 bases from V and 8 from J; bases not matched to a gene: 14. The CDR3 runs 16 residues. Germline CDR1 is MGHRA and CDR2 is YSYEKL.